This entry lists 9 T cell receptor beta chains sequenced from one sample in a study of blood T cell repertoires in COVID-19. Generated by immunoSEQ multiplex PCR, the TCRdb table keeps only in-frame clones and is missing some. The sample has fewer than 200,000 clones, more than 65% seen once. The sequencing sample was made of PBMCs or T cells enriched from blood (not recorded which). All receptors derive from a woman aged 40 to 50 with acute COVID-19.

The chain uses TRBV27 and TRBJ1-1; D remains unclear. The CDR3 spans 15 residues. From germline, CDR1 is MNHEY and CDR2 SMNVEV (reference sequence). V dropped 2 bases and J dropped 2 bases, with 12 bases sitting between them. The CDR3 loop is CASSLERGGNTEAFF. The CDR3 DNA is TGTGCCAGCAGTTTAGAGCGGGGTGGTAACACTGAAGCTTTCTTT.

This chain joins TRBV9 and TRBJ1-6, with 7 positions matching TRBD1. Unmatched junction bases numbered 4, after V lost 1 base and J lost 6 bases. Germline V gene lookup returns CDR1 SGDLS and CDR2 YYNGEE. CDR3 length: 15 amino acids. The chain's CDR3 is CASSVTGEVNSPLHF. DNA for the CDR3: TGTGCCAGCAGCGTAACAGGGGAGGTTAATTCACCCCTCCACTTT.

The V gene is TRBV3-1 (or the pseudogene TRBV3-2), the J gene TRBJ2-7, with D hard to call. Germline V lookup: CDR1 LGHDT, CDR2 YNNKEL (reference sequence). CDR3 length: 14 residues. Between the trimmed V and J ends, which lost 0 bases and 2 bases, there was a span of 8 bases. CDR3 DNA sequence: TGTGCCAGCAGCCAAGATACGGCGGCCTACGAGCAGTACTTC. Its protein is CASSQDTAAYEQYF.

The V call is TRBV28, the J call TRBJ2-7; TRBD1 matches 10 bases. Germline CDR1 and CDR2: MDHEN and SYDVKM. The trim removed 7 bases at V and 0 bases at J, leaving 3 bases unmatched. The CDR3 covers 14 residues. CDR3: CASTRTGGSYEQYV. CDR3 DNA sequence: TGTGCCAGCACTCGGACAGGGGGCTCCTACGAGCAGTACGTC.

The DNA of the CDR3 is TGCGCCAGCAGCGGCGGCGGGAGCCCCGACAATGAGCAGTTCTTC. Encoded protein: CASSGGGSPDNEQFF. The chain joins TRBV5-1 to TRBJ2-1, with 7 bases matching TRBD2. The ends lost 4 bases at V and 5 bases at J; junction bases unmatched: 9. CDR1 SGHRS and CDR2 YFSETQ come from the germline V gene. This CDR3 region has 15 residues.

The chain has TRBV6-1 and TRBJ1-3, with D uncertain. The CDR3 is 14 residues long. V was pared by 3 bases and J by 0 bases, with 6 bases between. Germline V gives CDR1 MNHNS, CDR2 SASEGT. The CDR3 reads CASSERDSGNTIYF. DNA of the CDR3: TGTGCCAGCAGTGAGAGAGACTCTGGAAACACCATATATTTT.

The chain links TRBV29-1 to TRBJ2-7; D ambiguous. CDR3 length equals 12 residues. The V end was cut by 5 bases, the J end by 0 bases, with 8 bases between. Germline CDR1 reads SQVTM; CDR2 reads ANQGSEA. The CDR3 DNA is TGCAGCGTTAGTCCGAGCTCCTACGAGCAGTACTTC. Its protein product is CSVSPSSYEQYF.

The V gene is TRBV9, the J gene TRBJ1-3; 10 bases agree with TRBD1. V gave up 0 bases and J gave up 3 bases; unmatched junction bases: 9. CDR3 size: 18 residues. The germline V gene encodes CDR1 SGDLS and CDR2 YYNGEE. The CDR3 sequence is CASSVERDRGLNGNTIYF. In DNA form, the CDR3 reads TGTGCCAGCAGCGTAGAAAGAGACAGGGGGCTGAATGGAAACACCATATATTTT.

This chain uses TRBV7-9 with TRBJ2-3, with 14 bases fitting TRBD2. Germline CDR1 reads SEHNR; CDR2 reads FQNEAQ (reference sequence). The V gene end was trimmed by 4 bases and the J gene end by 8 bases; junction bases not matched to a gene: 5. The CDR3 totals 15 residues. The CDR3 DNA is TGTGCCAGCAGCTCCGGGACTAGCGGGGGAGGTACGCAGTATTTT. Its translation: CASSSGTSGGGTQYF.